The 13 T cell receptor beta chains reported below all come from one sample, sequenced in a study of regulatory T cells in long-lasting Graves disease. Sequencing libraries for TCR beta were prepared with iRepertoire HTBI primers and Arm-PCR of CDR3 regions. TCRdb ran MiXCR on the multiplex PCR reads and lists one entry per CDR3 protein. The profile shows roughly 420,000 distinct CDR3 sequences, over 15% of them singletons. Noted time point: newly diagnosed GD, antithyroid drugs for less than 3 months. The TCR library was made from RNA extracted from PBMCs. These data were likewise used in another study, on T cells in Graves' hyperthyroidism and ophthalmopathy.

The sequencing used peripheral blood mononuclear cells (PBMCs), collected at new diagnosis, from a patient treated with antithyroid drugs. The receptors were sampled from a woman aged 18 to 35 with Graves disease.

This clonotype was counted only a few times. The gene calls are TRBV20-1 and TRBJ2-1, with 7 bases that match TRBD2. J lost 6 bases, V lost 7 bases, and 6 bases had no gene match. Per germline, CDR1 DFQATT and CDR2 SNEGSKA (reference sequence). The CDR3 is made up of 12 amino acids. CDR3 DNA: TGCAGTGGCTTAAGCGGGATCAATGAGCAGTTCTTC. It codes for CSGLSGINEQFF.

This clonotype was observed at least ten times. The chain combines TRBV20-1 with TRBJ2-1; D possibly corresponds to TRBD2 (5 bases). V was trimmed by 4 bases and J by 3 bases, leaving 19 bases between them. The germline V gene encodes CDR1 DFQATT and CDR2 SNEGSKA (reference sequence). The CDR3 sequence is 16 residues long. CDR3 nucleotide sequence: TGCAGTGCTACTTCCCTTAAGAGCGGATTCTACAATGAGCAGTTCTTC. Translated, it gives CSATSLKSGFYNEQFF.

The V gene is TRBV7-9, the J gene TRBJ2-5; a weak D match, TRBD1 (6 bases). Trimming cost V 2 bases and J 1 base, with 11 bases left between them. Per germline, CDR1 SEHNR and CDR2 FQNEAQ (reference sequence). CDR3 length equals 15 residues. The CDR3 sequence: CASSLSGTFQETQYF. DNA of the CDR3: TGTGCCAGCAGCTTATCAGGGACATTCCAAGAGACCCAGTACTTC.

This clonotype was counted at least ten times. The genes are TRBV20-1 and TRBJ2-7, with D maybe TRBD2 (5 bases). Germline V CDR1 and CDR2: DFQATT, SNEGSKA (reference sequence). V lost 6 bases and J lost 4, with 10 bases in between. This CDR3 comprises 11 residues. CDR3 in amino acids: CSAAPGYEQYF. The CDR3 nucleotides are TGCAGTGCAGCGCCGGGGTACGAGCAGTACTTC.

In DNA form, the CDR3 reads TGTGCCAGTAGGAGGGGGCAGACCGGGGAGCTGTTTTTT. It is translated as CASRRGQTGELFF. The chain is built from TRBV19 and TRBJ2-2; 7 nucleotides match TRBD1. The CDR3 loop spans 13 amino acids. With V trimmed by 6 bases and J by 5 bases, 3 bases remained unmatched. Germline CDR1 LNHDA, CDR2 SQIVND (reference sequence).

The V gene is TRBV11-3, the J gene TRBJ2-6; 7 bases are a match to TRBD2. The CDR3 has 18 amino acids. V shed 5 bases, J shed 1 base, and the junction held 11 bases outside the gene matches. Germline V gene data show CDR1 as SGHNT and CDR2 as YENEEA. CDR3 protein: CASSHPGGSVSGANVLTF. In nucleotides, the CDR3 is TGTGCCAGCAGCCACCCGGGGGGTTCAGTGTCTGGGGCCAACGTCCTGACTTTC.

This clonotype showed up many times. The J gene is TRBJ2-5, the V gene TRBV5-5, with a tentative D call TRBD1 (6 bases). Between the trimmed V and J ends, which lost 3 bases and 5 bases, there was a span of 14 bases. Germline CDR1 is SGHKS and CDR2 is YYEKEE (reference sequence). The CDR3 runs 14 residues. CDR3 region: CASSSPGHLETQYF. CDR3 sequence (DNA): TGTGCCAGCAGCTCTCCGGGACACCTCGAGACCCAGTACTTC.

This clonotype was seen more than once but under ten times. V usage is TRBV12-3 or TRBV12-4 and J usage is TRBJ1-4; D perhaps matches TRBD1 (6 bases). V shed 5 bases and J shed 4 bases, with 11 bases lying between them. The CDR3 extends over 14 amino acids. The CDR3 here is CASSIGGSNEKLFF. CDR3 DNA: TGTGCCAGCAGTATAGGGGGGAGTAATGAAAAACTGTTTTTT.

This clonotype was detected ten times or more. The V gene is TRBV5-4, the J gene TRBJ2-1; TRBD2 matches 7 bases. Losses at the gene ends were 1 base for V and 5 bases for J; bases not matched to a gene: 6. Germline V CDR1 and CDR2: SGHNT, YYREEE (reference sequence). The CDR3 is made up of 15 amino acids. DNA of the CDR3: TGTGCCAGCAGCTTGAGGCTAGCGGATCACAATGAGCAGTTCTTC. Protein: CASSLRLADHNEQFF.

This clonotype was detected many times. CDR3 loop: CASSFGAFSAFF. The DNA of the CDR3 is TGTGCCAGCAGTTTTGGGGCGTTTTCAGCTTTCTTT. This chain joins TRBV28 and TRBJ1-1; a weak D match, TRBD1 (5 bases). CDR3 length equals 12 residues. From germline, CDR1 is MDHEN and CDR2 SYDVKM. V was cut by 3 bases and J by 10 bases, with 12 bases left in between.

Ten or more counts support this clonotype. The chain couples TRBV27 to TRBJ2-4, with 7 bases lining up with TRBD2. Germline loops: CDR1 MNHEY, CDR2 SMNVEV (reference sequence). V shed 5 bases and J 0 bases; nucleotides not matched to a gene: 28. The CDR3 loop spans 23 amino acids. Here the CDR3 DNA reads TGTGCCAGCAGTACTACGATCGCGGGGCCCCGGGCTTCCGGGGGGTTAGCCAAAAACATTCAGTACTTC. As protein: CASSTTIAGPRASGGLAKNIQYF.

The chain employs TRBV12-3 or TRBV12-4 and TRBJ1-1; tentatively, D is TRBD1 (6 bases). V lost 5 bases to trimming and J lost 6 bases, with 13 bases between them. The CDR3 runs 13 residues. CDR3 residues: CASSHPNRAEAFF. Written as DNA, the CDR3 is TGTGCCAGCAGTCACCCCAACAGGGCTGAAGCTTTCTTT.

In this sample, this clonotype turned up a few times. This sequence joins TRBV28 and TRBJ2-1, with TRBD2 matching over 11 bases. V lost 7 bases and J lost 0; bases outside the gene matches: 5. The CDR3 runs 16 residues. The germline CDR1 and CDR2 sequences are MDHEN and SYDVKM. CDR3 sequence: CASKPGLAASYNEQFF. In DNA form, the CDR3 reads TGTGCCAGCAAACCGGGACTAGCGGCCTCCTACAATGAGCAGTTCTTC.